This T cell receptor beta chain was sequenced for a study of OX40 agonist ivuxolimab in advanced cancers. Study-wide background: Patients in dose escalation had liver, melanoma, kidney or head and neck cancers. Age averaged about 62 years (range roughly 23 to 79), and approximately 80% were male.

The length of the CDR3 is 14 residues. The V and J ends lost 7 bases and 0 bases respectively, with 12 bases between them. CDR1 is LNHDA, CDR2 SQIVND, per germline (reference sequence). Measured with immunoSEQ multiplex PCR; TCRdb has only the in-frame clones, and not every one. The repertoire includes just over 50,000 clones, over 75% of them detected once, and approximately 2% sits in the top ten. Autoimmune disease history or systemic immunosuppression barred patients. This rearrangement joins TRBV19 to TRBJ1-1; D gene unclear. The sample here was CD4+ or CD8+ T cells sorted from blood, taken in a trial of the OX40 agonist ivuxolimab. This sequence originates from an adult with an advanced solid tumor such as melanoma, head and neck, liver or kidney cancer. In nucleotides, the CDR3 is TGTGCCAGTACCACTAACAGAGTGAACACTGAAGCTTTCTTT. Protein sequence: CASTTNRVNTEAFF.